The source of this T cell receptor beta chain is a study of T-cell reconstitution after alpha-beta-depleted transplantation in children (dated by TCRdb to the mid-2010s). Describing the broader study: T-cell immune reconstitution after TCRalphabeta/CD19-depleted allogeneic hematopoietic cell transplantation in children was quantitatively tracked in the study by means of TCR repertoire profiling. The study at large found these results: In some patients, the high TCRbeta diversity seen at day 60 was put down to recipient T cells and intrathymic progenitors that had survived conditioning. Over the following months the frequencies of hyperexpanded clones went down, and after one year T-cell counts and TCRbeta diversity were mostly credited to newly produced T cells. Apparently early alphabetaT-cell count recovery about two months after transplant reportedly relied on only several hundred rapidly expanded clones derived from non-depleted graft cells.

The intended sense of this specimen's treatment or condition label: allogeneic hematopoietic cell transplantation with graft depleted of TCRalphabeta T cells and CD19 B cells. The children who served as transplant recipients had been given grafts of TCRalphabeta/CD19-depleted allogeneic hematopoietic cells. At least ten counts were recorded for this clonotype. Its antigen remains undetermined. Per-base quality was not reported, and no clone a single base away is much larger than it. Libraries were made using PCR. TCRdb names Illumina HiSeq 2500 as the instrument used. TCR library preparation used molecular barcoding, with unique molecular identifiers applied to normalize quantification of the TCRbeta repertoire. TCRdb took the public reads, trimmed them with fastp at Q25, ran MiXCR for clone calling and kept in-frame beta chains. Every CDR3 protein is listed once, alongside the most common genes and DNA of its rows. In all, the sample holds around 700,000 distinct CDR3 sequences, and around 13% of those were seen once. 0.79% of the sample lies in the top ten.

V gives up 0 bases and J gives up 2 bases, and the segment between their germline ends measures 16 bases. The germline V gene (reference sequence) specifies DFQATT as CDR1 and SNEGSKA as CDR2. The CDR3 numbers 16 residues from cysteine through phenylalanine. The retained sequence is limited to the CDR3, 48 bases, with the frame set at the first base. The sequence was collected from a girl aged 2 to 9 with congenital amegakaryocytic thrombocytopenia, due to receive a stem cell transplant. The chain is made from TRBV20-1 and TRBJ1-2, with a weak D call of TRBD1 (5 bases match). Here the sequenced sample was PBMCs, taken before TCRalphabeta/CD19-depleted stem cell transplant. The CDR3 in this case is CSAREGPLEPNYGYTF. The DNA sequence is as follows: TGCAGTGCTAGAGAGGGACCCCTGGAGCCAAACTATGGCTACACCTTC.